These T cell receptor beta chains were read from a single sample in a study of T-cell memory formation after mild COVID-19. TCRdb re-called the 5' RACE reads with MiXCR, one entry per CDR3 protein. The sample consists of roughly 100,000 distinct CDR3 sequences, about a sixth of them appearing once. The material sequenced was PBMCs or a T cell subset sorted from them (not recorded which). The origin of the receptors is an adult woman who had mild COVID-19 (a few samples of this study predate the infection). Cell type and time point are not known. CDR3s include the opening cysteine and the closing phenylalanine or tryptophan. A D gene is named only where the DNA matches it firmly. Where a row states a size, it is once, few, many or the class of an expanded clone; other rows omit it.

abundance: NA
len: 15
j_gene: TRBJ2-4
d_gene: NA
v_gene: TRBV12-3/TRBV12-4
CDR3aa: CASSFGPVEGNIQYF
CDR3nt: TGTGCCAGCAGTTTCGGTCCGGTGGAGGGCAACATTCAGTACTTC

abundance: NA
len: 18
j_gene: TRBJ2-3
d_gene: TRBD2
v_gene: TRBV7-8
CDR3aa: CASSLPEGTSEATDTQYF
CDR3nt: TGTGCCAGCAGCTTACCGGAAGGGACTAGCGAGGCCACAGATACGCAGTATTTT

abundance: few
len: 18
j_gene: TRBJ1-1
d_gene: NA
v_gene: TRBV4-2
CDR3aa: CASSQGLSGDIGRYEAFF
CDR3nt: TGTGCCAGCAGCCAAGGGCTGTCAGGTGATATCGGGAGATACGAAGCTTTCTTT

abundance: NA
len: 13
j_gene: TRBJ1-1
d_gene: TRBD1
v_gene: TRBV20-1
CDR3aa: CSANPGQGTEAFF
CDR3nt: TGCAGTGCAAATCCGGGACAGGGCACTGAAGCTTTCTTT

abundance: NA
len: 15
j_gene: TRBJ2-7
d_gene: TRBD1
v_gene: TRBV6-1
CDR3aa: CASSELGTGPYEQYF
CDR3nt: TGTGCCAGCAGTGAACTCGGGACAGGGCCCTACGAGCAGTACTTC

abundance: NA
len: 13
j_gene: TRBJ2-5
d_gene: TRBD1
v_gene: TRBV2
CDR3aa: CASRRGQGETQYF
CDR3nt: TGTGCCAGCAGAAGGGGACAGGGCGAGACCCAGTACTTC

abundance: few
len: 16
j_gene: TRBJ2-3
d_gene: NA
v_gene: TRBV4-1
CDR3aa: CASSPIGRLSTDTQYF
CDR3nt: TGCGCCAGCAGCCCTATAGGGCGCCTTAGCACAGATACGCAGTATTTT

abundance: few
len: 16
j_gene: TRBJ2-5
d_gene: TRBD2
v_gene: TRBV6-5
CDR3aa: CASSSRTSGYQETQYF
CDR3nt: TGTGCCAGCAGTTCCCGGACTAGCGGATACCAAGAGACCCAGTACTTC

abundance: NA
len: 15
j_gene: TRBJ2-6
d_gene: NA
v_gene: TRBV3-1
CDR3aa: CASSQVVSGANVLTF
CDR3nt: TGTGCCAGCAGCCAAGTGGTCTCTGGGGCCAACGTCCTGACTTTC

abundance: NA
len: 14
j_gene: TRBJ2-3
d_gene: NA
v_gene: TRBV6-4
CDR3aa: CASSAGTSTDTQYF
CDR3nt: TGTGCCAGCAGTGCAGGAACTAGCACAGATACGCAGTATTTT

abundance: few
len: 12
j_gene: TRBJ2-7
d_gene: NA
v_gene: TRBV5-1
CDR3aa: CASKRTDYEQYF
CDR3nt: TGCGCCAGCAAACGGACAGACTACGAGCAGTACTTC

abundance: many
len: 13
j_gene: TRBJ1-1
d_gene: NA
v_gene: TRBV20-1
CDR3aa: CSARDGRDTEAFF
CDR3nt: TGCAGTGCTAGAGATGGGAGGGACACTGAAGCTTTCTTT

abundance: few
len: 16
j_gene: TRBJ2-5
d_gene: NA
v_gene: TRBV10-3
CDR3aa: CAISESELAIQETQYF
CDR3nt: TGTGCCATCAGTGAGTCGGAGCTAGCGATCCAAGAGACCCAGTACTTC

abundance: NA
len: 12
j_gene: TRBJ2-3
d_gene: NA
v_gene: TRBV27
CDR3aa: CASSFSSDTQYF
CDR3nt: TGTGCCAGCAGTTTCTCGTCAGATACGCAGTATTTT

abundance: few
len: 17
j_gene: TRBJ2-3
d_gene: NA
v_gene: TRBV7-9
CDR3aa: CASSLARQLRHTDTQYF
CDR3nt: TGTGCCAGCAGCTTAGCACGACAGTTAAGGCACACAGATACGCAGTATTTT

abundance: NA
len: 14
j_gene: TRBJ2-7
d_gene: TRBD2
v_gene: TRBV12-3/TRBV12-4
CDR3aa: CASTGTSGRHEQYF
CDR3nt: TGTGCCAGCACTGGGACTAGCGGGAGACACGAGCAGTACTTC

abundance: NA
len: 12
j_gene: TRBJ2-7
d_gene: NA
v_gene: TRBV13
CDR3aa: CASSLHKYEQYF
CDR3nt: TGTGCCAGCAGCCTCCACAAGTACGAGCAGTACTTC

abundance: few
len: 14
j_gene: TRBJ1-1
d_gene: NA
v_gene: TRBV6-6
CDR3aa: CASSYSLGNTEAFF
CDR3nt: TGTGCCAGCAGTTACTCGTTGGGGAACACTGAAGCTTTCTTT

abundance: NA
len: 16
j_gene: TRBJ2-1
d_gene: TRBD2
v_gene: TRBV5-1
CDR3aa: CASSPRASGSFNEQFF
CDR3nt: TGCGCCAGCAGCCCCCGAGCTAGCGGGAGTTTTAATGAGCAGTTCTTC

abundance: NA
len: 11
j_gene: TRBJ2-3
d_gene: NA
v_gene: TRBV7-8
CDR3aa: CASSWMDTQYF
CDR3nt: TGTGCCAGCAGCTGGATGGATACGCAGTATTTT

abundance: few
len: 12
j_gene: TRBJ1-2
d_gene: TRBD1
v_gene: TRBV14
CDR3aa: CASSQHRGGYTF
CDR3nt: TGTGCCAGCAGCCAACACAGGGGAGGCTACACCTTC

abundance: NA
len: 13
j_gene: TRBJ2-3
d_gene: NA
v_gene: TRBV4-1
CDR3aa: CASSQIGGDTQYF
CDR3nt: TGCGCCAGCAGCCAGATCGGGGGAGATACGCAGTATTTT

abundance: NA
len: 15
j_gene: TRBJ2-2
d_gene: NA
v_gene: TRBV18
CDR3aa: CASSPSDRNTGELFF
CDR3nt: TGTGCCAGCTCACCAAGTGACAGGAACACCGGGGAGCTGTTTTTT

abundance: NA
len: 15
j_gene: TRBJ2-7
d_gene: TRBD1
v_gene: TRBV4-1
CDR3aa: CASSQTDRSSYEQYF
CDR3nt: TGCGCCAGCAGCCAAACGGACAGGAGCTCCTACGAGCAGTACTTC

abundance: NA
len: 13
j_gene: TRBJ2-2
d_gene: TRBD2
v_gene: TRBV11-2
CDR3aa: CAKRGGGTGELFF
CDR3nt: TGTGCCAAGCGCGGCGGGGGGACCGGGGAGCTGTTTTTT

abundance: NA
len: 11
j_gene: TRBJ2-7
d_gene: NA
v_gene: TRBV6-6
CDR3aa: CASGTRTEQYF
CDR3nt: TGTGCCAGCGGGACCCGAACCGAGCAGTACTTC

abundance: few
len: 16
j_gene: TRBJ2-2
d_gene: NA
v_gene: TRBV12-3/TRBV12-4
CDR3aa: CASSLSRRTNTGELFF
CDR3nt: TGTGCCAGCAGTTTAAGCCGGCGGACGAACACCGGGGAGCTGTTTTTT

abundance: few
len: 17
j_gene: TRBJ1-4
d_gene: NA
v_gene: TRBV4-2
CDR3aa: CASSQLGRVETNEKLFF
CDR3nt: TGTGCCAGCAGCCAATTGGGCAGGGTGGAAACTAATGAAAAACTGTTTTTT

abundance: NA
len: 14
j_gene: TRBJ1-2
d_gene: NA
v_gene: TRBV27
CDR3aa: CASSLTVSNYGYTF
CDR3nt: TGTGCCAGCAGTTTGACAGTTTCTAACTATGGCTACACCTTC

abundance: NA
len: 15
j_gene: TRBJ2-7
d_gene: TRBD2
v_gene: TRBV9
CDR3aa: CASSVAGAGVGEQYF
CDR3nt: TGTGCCAGCAGCGTAGCTGGGGCGGGAGTGGGTGAGCAGTACTTC

abundance: NA
len: 15
j_gene: TRBJ2-5
d_gene: TRBD1
v_gene: TRBV4-1
CDR3aa: CASSLGQGEWETQYF
CDR3nt: TGCGCCAGCAGCCTGGGACAGGGGGAATGGGAGACCCAGTACTTC

abundance: few
len: 17
j_gene: TRBJ1-3
d_gene: NA
v_gene: TRBV11-3
CDR3aa: CASSRGRDKHSGNTIYF
CDR3nt: TGTGCCAGCAGCAGGGGGAGGGACAAGCACTCTGGAAACACCATATATTTT

abundance: NA
len: 14
j_gene: TRBJ2-7
d_gene: TRBD1
v_gene: TRBV4-1
CDR3aa: CASSQSRGPYEQYF
CDR3nt: TGCGCCAGCAGCCAATCCAGGGGGCCCTACGAGCAGTACTTC

abundance: NA
len: 14
j_gene: TRBJ1-4
d_gene: NA
v_gene: TRBV4-2
CDR3aa: CASSQEQGPEKLFF
CDR3nt: TGTGCCAGCAGCCAAGAGCAGGGTCCCGAAAAACTGTTTTTT

abundance: few
len: 16
j_gene: TRBJ2-1
d_gene: TRBD2
v_gene: TRBV4-3
CDR3aa: CASSQGATSGYNEQFF
CDR3nt: TGCGCCAGCAGCCAAGGCGCGACTAGCGGCTACAATGAGCAGTTCTTC

abundance: NA
len: 18
j_gene: TRBJ2-1
d_gene: NA
v_gene: TRBV19
CDR3aa: CASSISRVGEPLYNEQFF
CDR3nt: TGTGCCAGTAGTATATCAAGGGTGGGGGAGCCGCTCTACAATGAGCAGTTCTTC

abundance: NA
len: 11
j_gene: TRBJ2-2
d_gene: NA
v_gene: TRBV10-3
CDR3aa: CAITETGELFF
CDR3nt: TGTGCCATTACAGAAACCGGGGAGCTGTTTTTT

abundance: few
len: 11
j_gene: TRBJ2-1
d_gene: NA
v_gene: TRBV29-1
CDR3aa: CSVEEYNEQFF
CDR3nt: TGCAGCGTTGAAGAATACAATGAGCAGTTCTTC

abundance: NA
len: 18
j_gene: TRBJ2-3
d_gene: TRBD2
v_gene: TRBV29-1
CDR3aa: CSASRGTSGSPSADTQYF
CDR3nt: TGCAGCGCCTCCCGGGGGACTAGCGGGAGTCCGTCCGCAGATACGCAGTATTTT

abundance: few
len: 15
j_gene: TRBJ2-1
d_gene: NA
v_gene: TRBV5-1
CDR3aa: CASSFGQGDYNEQFF
CDR3nt: TGCGCCAGCAGCTTTGGGCAAGGAGACTACAATGAGCAGTTCTTC

abundance: once
len: 13
j_gene: TRBJ1-5
d_gene: NA
v_gene: TRBV2
CDR3aa: CATLTDSNQPQHF
CDR3nt: TGTGCCACCTTGACAGATAGCAATCAGCCCCAGCATTTT

abundance: NA
len: 18
j_gene: TRBJ2-1
d_gene: TRBD2
v_gene: TRBV24-1
CDR3aa: CATSDSGTSGINYNEQFF
CDR3nt: TGTGCCACCAGTGATTCCGGGACTAGCGGGATTAACTACAATGAGCAGTTCTTC

abundance: few
len: 14
j_gene: TRBJ2-7
d_gene: TRBD2
v_gene: TRBV5-1
CDR3aa: CASSLVAGAYEQYF
CDR3nt: TGCGCCAGCAGCTTGGTAGCGGGAGCCTACGAGCAGTACTTC

abundance: many
len: 11
j_gene: TRBJ2-7
d_gene: NA
v_gene: TRBV12-3/TRBV12-4
CDR3aa: CASSYGQLQYF
CDR3nt: TGTGCCAGCAGTTACGGACAGCTGCAGTACTTC